This TCR beta chain emerged from a study of tumour-infiltrating T cells in Burkitt lymphoma. Trimming took 1 base from V and 0 from J, leaving 12 bases between them. This CDR3 region has 16 residues. CDR1 is SGHTA, CDR2 FQGNSA, per germline. The data were produced by immunoSEQ multiplex PCR, yet TCRdb's version contains in-frame clones alone and is incomplete. The profile shows 11,000 to 15,000 clones, roughly 73% of them singletons. Sequencing was done on a sample of tumor tissue. The V gene is TRBV7-2, the J gene TRBJ1-1; D ambiguous. The TCR sequence derives from a human donor with diffuse large B-cell lymphoma. The CDR3 is CASSLVAWGLNTEAFF. CDR3 nucleotides: TGTGCCAGCAGCTTAGTGGCTTGGGGTTTGAACACTGAAGCTTTCTTT.